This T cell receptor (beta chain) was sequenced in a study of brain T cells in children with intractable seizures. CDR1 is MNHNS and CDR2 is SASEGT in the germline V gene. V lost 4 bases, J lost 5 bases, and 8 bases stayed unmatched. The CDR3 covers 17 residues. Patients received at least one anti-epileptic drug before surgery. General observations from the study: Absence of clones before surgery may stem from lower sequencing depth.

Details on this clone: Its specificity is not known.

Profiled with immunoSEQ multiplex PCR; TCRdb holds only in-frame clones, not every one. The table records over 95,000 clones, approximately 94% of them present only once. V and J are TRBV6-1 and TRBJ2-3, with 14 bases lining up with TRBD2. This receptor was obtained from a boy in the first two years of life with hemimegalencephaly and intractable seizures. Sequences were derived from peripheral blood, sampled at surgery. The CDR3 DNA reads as TGTGCCAGCAGTGCGCGACTAGCGGGAGGGCCGGGAGATACGCAGTATTTT. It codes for CASSARLAGGPGDTQYF.